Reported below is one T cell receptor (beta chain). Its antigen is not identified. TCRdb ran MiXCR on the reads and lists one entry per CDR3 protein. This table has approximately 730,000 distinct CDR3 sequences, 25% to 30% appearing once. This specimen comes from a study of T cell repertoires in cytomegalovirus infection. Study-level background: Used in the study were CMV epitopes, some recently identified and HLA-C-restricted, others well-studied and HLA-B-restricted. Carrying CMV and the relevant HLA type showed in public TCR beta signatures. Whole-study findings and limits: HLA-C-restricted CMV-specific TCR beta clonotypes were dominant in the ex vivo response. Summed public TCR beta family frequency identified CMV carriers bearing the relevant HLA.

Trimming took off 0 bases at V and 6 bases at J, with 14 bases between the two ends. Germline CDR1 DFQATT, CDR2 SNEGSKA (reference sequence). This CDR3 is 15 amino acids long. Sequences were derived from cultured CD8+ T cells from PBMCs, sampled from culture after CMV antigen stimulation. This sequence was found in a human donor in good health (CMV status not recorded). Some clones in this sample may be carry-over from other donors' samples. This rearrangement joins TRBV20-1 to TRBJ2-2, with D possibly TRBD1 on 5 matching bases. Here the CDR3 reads CSARDRGRAAGELFF. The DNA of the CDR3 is TGCAGTGCTAGAGATCGTGGCAGGGCGGCCGGGGAGCTGTTTTTT.